These 32 T cell receptor beta chains came from one sample sequenced in a study of T-cell memory formation after mild COVID-19. TCRdb called the 5' RACE reads again in MiXCR, with one record for every CDR3 protein. The table has around 370,000 distinct CDR3 sequences, 20% to 25% seen once. The sequencing input was PBMCs or a T cell subset sorted from them (not recorded which). These receptor sequences come from an adult woman who had mild COVID-19 (a few samples of this study predate the infection). Cell type and time point are not known.

This clonotype appeared a few times. J is TRBJ2-7 and V is TRBV28, with 10 bases identical to TRBD2. The CDR3 length is 17 residues. In germline, CDR1 is MDHEN, CDR2 SYDVKM. V gave up 3 bases and J gave up 0 bases; unmatched junction bases: 8. CDR3 sequence reads: CASSFLASGGLSYEQYF. The DNA of the CDR3 is TGTGCCAGCAGTTTTTTGGCTAGCGGGGGCCTCTCCTACGAGCAGTACTTC.

This chain links TRBV7-2 with TRBJ1-2; no reliable D call. This CDR3 comprises 12 residues. The germline V and J ends were trimmed by 4 bases and 6 bases, with 9 bases remaining between them. Germline CDR1 reads SGHTA; CDR2 reads FQGNSA. CDR3 coding DNA: TGTGCCAGCAGCTCCCTGGGCGATGGCTACACCTTC. Encoded protein: CASSSLGDGYTF.

This chain joins TRBV24-1 and TRBJ1-6; TRBD1 matches 7 bases. The CDR3 sequence is 14 residues long. Losses at the gene ends were 2 bases for V and 14 bases for J; bases not matched to a gene: 8. Per the germline V gene, CDR1 is KGHDR and CDR2 is SFDVKD. The DNA of the CDR3 is TGTGCCACCAGTGATTCCCGCAGGGGGGCCGCCCTCCACTTT. Amino acids: CATSDSRRGAALHF.

In its sample, this clonotype was seen a few times. The V and J genes are TRBV11-2 and TRBJ1-1; the match to TRBD1 covers 8 bases. Germline-derived CDR1 and CDR2 are SGHAT and FQNNGV. V gave up 5 bases and J gave up 10 bases; unmatched junction bases: 12. The CDR3 is made up of 14 amino acids. The CDR3 DNA reads as TGTGCCAGCAGCCTCGGGACAGGATCGTCCCCAGCTTTCTTT. Translation gives CASSLGTGSSPAFF.

V gene TRBV7-3 combines with J gene TRBJ2-7; D not resolved. Germline V gene lookup returns CDR1 SGHTA and CDR2 FQGTGA. Trimming removed 4 bases from V and 5 bases from J, with 9 bases in between. The CDR3 loop spans 12 amino acids. CDR3 coding DNA: TGTGCCAGCAGCTCCGGGTCTAACGAGCAGTACTTC. The encoded protein is CASSSGSNEQYF.

The J gene is TRBJ2-7, the V gene TRBV29-1, with D hard to call. Germline assignment: CDR1 SQVTM and CDR2 ANQGSEA. The CDR3 sequence is 15 residues long. V lost 4 bases and J 4 bases, leaving 20 bases between the germline ends. The CDR3 sequence: CSVAGRHPRPYEQYF. CDR3 bases: TGCAGCGTTGCCGGGCGGCACCCCCGCCCTTACGAGCAGTACTTC.

This clonotype was recorded a few times. The V and J genes are TRBV24-1 and TRBJ2-1, with D unresolved. With 3 bases removed from V and 7 bases from J, the gap between germline ends came to 15 bases. The CDR3 extends over 15 amino acids. Germline V gene sequence: CDR1 KGHDR, CDR2 SFDVKD. CDR3 coding DNA: TGTGCCACCAGTGATGCCCTGGGAAGGCAAAATGAGCAGTTCTTC. As protein: CATSDALGRQNEQFF.

The gene calls are TRBV19 and TRBJ2-7; D ambiguous. The CDR3 is 15 residues long. The germline CDR1 and CDR2 sequences are LNHDA and SQIVND (reference sequence). V gave up 1 base and J gave up 3 bases, with 13 bases separating them. The CDR3 region has the DNA TGTGCCAGTAGTATAGCGTGGGGATTCGTCTACGAGCAGTACTTC. As protein: CASSIAWGFVYEQYF.

This chain connects TRBV24-1 to TRBJ2-3; D is ambiguous. V lost 0 bases, J lost 8 bases, and 11 bases lay in between. There are 14 residues in the CDR3. Germline lookup yields CDR1 KGHDR and CDR2 SFDVKD. Here the CDR3 DNA reads TGTGCCACCAGTGATTTGACGCGAGAACGTACGCAGTATTTT. Protein product: CATSDLTRERTQYF.

The chain couples TRBV12-3 or TRBV12-4 to TRBJ1-2; D perhaps matches TRBD1 (5 bases). Trimming shortened V by 6 bases and J by 0 bases, and 8 bases separated the two germline ends. This CDR3 is 13 amino acids long. The chain's CDR3 is CASSQGTNYGYTF. The CDR3 region has the DNA TGTGCCAGCAGCCAGGGAACTAACTATGGCTACACCTTC.

This clonotype showed up just a few times. The V call is TRBV12-3 or TRBV12-4, the J call TRBJ2-1; TRBD2 agrees at 9 bases. The trim removed 5 bases at V and 7 bases at J, leaving 6 bases unmatched. The CDR3 length is 14 residues. The CDR3: CASSAGLAGNEQFF. CDR3 sequence (DNA): TGTGCCAGCAGTGCGGGACTAGCTGGGAATGAGCAGTTCTTC.

The gene calls are TRBV20-1 and TRBJ2-7; 8 bases line up with TRBD2. The J segment lost 2 bases and the V segment lost 7 bases, leaving 7 bases of the junction unmatched. This CDR3 has 13 amino acids. Germline-derived CDR1 and CDR2 are DFQATT and SNEGSKA (reference sequence). The chain's CDR3 is CSVTGGLAYEQYF. CDR3 bases: TGCAGTGTTACGGGGGGGCTGGCCTACGAGCAGTACTTC.

The chain has TRBV24-1 and TRBJ2-4; 12 nucleotides agree with TRBD2. Germline V gene lookup returns CDR1 KGHDR and CDR2 SFDVKD. Trimming removed 4 bases from V and 9 bases from J; junction bases left unmatched: 6. This CDR3 has 15 residues. This chain's CDR3 is CATSDETSGSGIQYF. The CDR3 coding sequence is TGTGCCACCAGTGACGAGACTAGCGGGAGTGGCATTCAGTACTTC.

On this clonotype: With a much larger clone just one base away, this may be a read error. The rearrangement links TRBV5-1 to TRBJ2-5; D might be TRBD1 (6 bases). Germline V gene lookup returns CDR1 SGHRS and CDR2 YFSETQ. V lost 0 bases and J 7 bases, leaving 13 bases between the germline ends. The length of the CDR3 is 14 residues. The CDR3 protein is CASSLGVDSSTQYF. The CDR3 nucleotides read TGCGCCAGCAGCTTGGGAGTGGACAGTTCGACCCAGTACTTC.

The chain uses TRBV19 and TRBJ2-1, with 9 bases matching TRBD2. Trimming took 4 bases from V and 12 from J; bases not matched to a gene: 4. Germline V CDR1 and CDR2: LNHDA, SQIVND (reference sequence). This CDR3 has 12 amino acids. The CDR3 coding sequence is TGTGCCAGTAGTACATTAGCGGGAGCGCAGTTCTTC. As protein: CASSTLAGAQFF.

The chain uses TRBV12-5 and TRBJ2-7; no reliable D call. CDR1 and CDR2 from the germline V gene are LGHNT and FRNRAP. V was cut by 3 bases and J by 6 bases, with 9 bases left in between. This CDR3 is 12 amino acids long. The CDR3 nucleotides read TGTGCTAGTGGTTTCAGTGGTGGCGAGCAGTACTTC. Encoded protein: CASGFSGGEQYF.

The chain combines TRBV4-1 with TRBJ1-1, with D perhaps matching TRBD1 (5 bases). The CDR3 sequence is 15 residues long. V lost 0 bases, J lost 5 bases, and 13 bases lay in between. Germline V gene lookup returns CDR1 MGHRA and CDR2 YSYEKL. The chain's CDR3 is CASSQDDGGGTEAFF. The CDR3 DNA reads as TGCGCCAGCAGCCAAGACGACGGCGGGGGAACTGAAGCTTTCTTT.

This clonotype was counted a few times. The chain couples TRBV6-1 to TRBJ2-3; the D gene is possibly TRBD2 (6 bases). The CDR3 has 14 residues. Trimming cost V 6 bases and J 1 base, with 11 bases left between them. Per the germline V gene, CDR1 is MNHNS and CDR2 is SASEGT. CDR3 residues: CASSASGGTDTQYF. Here the CDR3 DNA reads TGTGCCAGCAGCGCGTCGGGGGGCACAGATACGCAGTATTTT.

The chain combines TRBV12-3 or TRBV12-4 with TRBJ1-1; 9 bases line up with TRBD1. The CDR3 totals 15 residues. V trimming: 5 bases; J trimming: 0 bases; junction bases outside the gene matches: 4. The chain's CDR3 is CASSQDRGMNTEAFF. As DNA, the CDR3 is TGTGCCAGCAGTCAAGACAGGGGGATGAACACTGAAGCTTTCTTT.

The chain links TRBV5-5 to TRBJ2-1; 10 bases fit TRBD2. V shed 4 bases, J shed 5 bases, and the junction held 18 bases outside the gene matches. This CDR3 is 19 amino acids long. Germline-derived CDR1 and CDR2 are SGHKS and YYEKEE (reference sequence). The CDR3 region is CASSDQPLFTSGINNEQFF. The CDR3 bases are TGTGCCAGCAGCGACCAACCCCTCTTTACTAGCGGGATAAACAATGAGCAGTTCTTC.

This clonotype was observed once. V gene TRBV29-1 combines with J gene TRBJ1-1, with TRBD1 as a possible D gene (5 bases). The CDR3 has 19 residues. The germline gives CDR1 SQVTM, CDR2 ANQGSEA. The germline V and J ends were trimmed by 3 bases and 3 bases, with 29 bases remaining between them. In DNA, the CDR3 is TGCAGCGTTGAGAAGCCTGGGGACTGGATTAAAAGTTGGCACACTGAAGCTTTCTTT. This encodes CSVEKPGDWIKSWHTEAFF.

This clonotype has a handful of counts. The chain recombines TRBV4-1 with TRBJ1-5; the D is unclear. CDR3 size: 15 residues. Trimming took off 2 bases at V and 7 bases at J, with 15 bases between the two ends. CDR1 is MGHRA and CDR2 is YSYEKL in the germline V gene. The CDR3 nucleotides read TGCGCCAGCAGCCAAAACCCCGTCGCCTCGCAGCCCCAGCATTTT. Protein sequence: CASSQNPVASQPQHF.

This clonotype has only a few counts. V is TRBV2 and J is TRBJ2-1; TRBD2 aligns across 11 bases. Germline V gene sequence: CDR1 SNHLY, CDR2 FYNNEI. The CDR3 is 16 residues long. Unmatched junction bases numbered 9, after V lost 3 bases and J lost 8 bases. The CDR3 nucleotides are TGTGCCAGCAGTGATGGGAAGACTAGCGGGGCCGATGAGCAGTTCTTC. Translated, it gives CASSDGKTSGADEQFF.

This clonotype was counted a few times. V and J are TRBV12-3 or TRBV12-4 and TRBJ2-7; 9 bases line up with TRBD1. Trimming cost V 5 bases and J 5 bases; bases outside gene matches: 7. The CDR3 is made up of 14 amino acids. CDR3 in DNA: TGTGCCAGCAGTCTCTCCGGGACAGGGAACGAGCAGTACTTC. It codes for CASSLSGTGNEQYF.

The rearrangement links TRBV4-1 to TRBJ1-1; 8 bases fit TRBD1. The germline V gene encodes CDR1 MGHRA and CDR2 YSYEKL. This CDR3 comprises 16 residues. V dropped 4 bases and J dropped 0; count of bases not matched to a gene: 7. The CDR3 sequence is CASSPLSGGMNTEAFF. DNA of the CDR3: TGCGCCAGCAGCCCGTTGTCAGGGGGCATGAACACTGAAGCTTTCTTT.

The rearrangement joins TRBV20-1 to TRBJ1-1, with a weak D call TRBD1 (5 bases). The CDR3 length is 12 residues. In germline, CDR1 is DFQATT, CDR2 SNEGSKA (reference sequence). The CDR3 DNA is TGCACCCCAGGCAGGGAGAACACTGAAGCTTTCTTT. This sequence encodes CTPGRENTEAFF.

DNA for the CDR3: TGCAGCGTTGTGGGGATGAGGGGGCGCGACCAAGAGACCCAGTACTTC. Translating it yields CSVVGMRGRDQETQYF. The rearrangement joins TRBV29-1 to TRBJ2-5, with 7 nucleotides matching TRBD1. The CDR3 contains 16 residues. CDR1 is SQVTM, CDR2 ANQGSEA, per germline. Losses at the gene ends were 4 bases for V and 0 bases for J; bases not matched to a gene: 11.

This clonotype was seen only a few times. The chain joins TRBV27 to TRBJ1-2; no clear D. Germline CDR1 and CDR2: MNHEY and SMNVEV (reference sequence). The CDR3 has 13 amino acids. Trimming cost V 3 bases and J 4 bases, with 9 bases left between them. As DNA, the CDR3 is TGTGCCAGCAGTTTTCACGGCAGCTATGGCTACACCTTC. Translating it yields CASSFHGSYGYTF.

The table lists this clonotype with many counts. The chain recombines TRBV10-3 with TRBJ2-3; D uncertain. The CDR3 consists of 13 residues. Germline lookup yields CDR1 ENHRY and CDR2 SYGVKD. Trimming left V 0 bases short and J 6 bases short, with 7 bases between. The CDR3 loop is CAISESMADTQYF. The CDR3 DNA follows: TGTGCCATCAGTGAGTCGATGGCCGATACGCAGTATTTT.

A few counts support this clonotype. The gene calls are TRBV12-3 or TRBV12-4 and TRBJ1-1; D may be TRBD1 (6 bases). The length of the CDR3 is 15 residues. V lost 5 bases and J lost 1, with 14 bases in between. In DNA form, the CDR3 reads TGTGCCAGCAGTAAGCACTCGACAGGGAACACTGAAGCTTTCTTT. This gives the protein CASSKHSTGNTEAFF.

The chain links TRBV19 to TRBJ2-3; 11 bases line up with TRBD2. With 6 bases clipped from V and 2 bases from J, the junction kept 1 base outside the gene matches. Germline V CDR1 and CDR2: LNHDA, SQIVND (reference sequence). The CDR3 contains 14 residues. CDR3 protein: CASRGLAATDTQYF. The CDR3, as DNA: TGTGCCAGTAGGGGACTAGCGGCCACAGATACGCAGTATTTT. Complete variable domain (other parts from reference TRBV19 and TRBJ2-3): DGGITQSPKYLFRKEGQNVTLSCEQNLNHDAMYWYRQDPGQGLRLIYYSQIVNDFQKGDIAEGYSVSREKKESFPLTVTSAQKNPTAFYLCASRGLAATDTQYFGPGTRLTVL.

This clonotype has just a few counts. The chain employs TRBV12-3 or TRBV12-4 and TRBJ2-7; TRBD1 aligns across 8 bases. The CDR3 loop spans 15 amino acids. V trimming: 4 bases; J trimming: 0 bases; junction bases outside the gene matches: 5. CDR3 bases: TGTGCCAGCAGTTGGGCCGGGACAGGCTCCTACGAGCAGTACTTC. Translated: CASSWAGTGSYEQYF.